Sequencing of this TCR beta chain was carried out in a study of cytomegalovirus exposure and HLA in healthy donors. Study details: The Caucasian-associated ancestry cluster contained about 80% of the approximately 390 genotyped donors. Points from the study as a whole: Earlier results showed most TCR beta V segments being productive about 87% or about 30% of the time. Several of the most significant clusters appeared linked to common viral pathogens, based on a later analysis.

There are 15 residues in the CDR3. V was pared by 4 bases and J by 5 bases, with 8 bases of the junction left unmatched. Germline CDR1 and CDR2: MGHDK and SYGVNS. On this clone itself: Its specificity is unknown.

Researchers ran the PCR with 60 Vbeta and 13 Jbeta primers. Generated by immunoSEQ multiplex PCR, the TCRdb table keeps only in-frame clones and is missing some. The sample yields 150,000 to 200,000 clones, around four fifths seen once. The receptor comes from a woman aged 25 to 39 in good health and CMV-seropositive. The material sequenced was PBMCs. The chain combines TRBV25-1 with TRBJ1-5; 7 nucleotides agree with TRBD1. The CDR3 region has the DNA TGTGCCAGCAGTGGAACAGGGGAAGTTTATCAGCCCCAGCATTTT. Protein sequence: CASSGTGEVYQPQHF. The variable domain in full, completed from reference TRBV25-1 and TRBJ1-5, reads EADIYQTPRYLVIGTGKKITLECSQTMGHDKMYWYQQDPGMELHLIHYSYGVNSTEKGDLSSESTVSRIRTEHFPLTLESARPSHTSQYLCASSGTGEVYQPQHFGDGTRLSIL.